This TCR beta chain was obtained from a study of cytomegalovirus exposure and HLA in healthy donors. Study-level points and caveats: Later analysis reportedly placed an Asian-associated ancestry cluster below the roughly 700-donor mean in N-insertions. Presence/absence analysis assumed near-uniform sequencing depth across donors. Later analysis placed DRB1 highest and HLA-C lowest in TCR association rates, which differed by HLA locus. Only CMV serostatus was available as immune exposure information.

Germline CDR1 is SGHTS and CDR2 is YDEGEE. This CDR3 is 16 amino acids long. V was pared by 4 bases and J by 5 bases, with 11 bases of the junction left unmatched. As to this clone: Its target is not known.

Researchers ran the PCR with 60 Vbeta and 13 Jbeta primers. Profiled with immunoSEQ multiplex PCR; TCRdb holds only in-frame clones, not every one. In the table there are 170,000 or so clones, over 70% of which are singletons. Sequenced: PBMCs. The genes are TRBV5-8 and TRBJ2-2; TRBD1 aligns across 7 bases. The receptor was isolated from a male donor in good health and CMV-seronegative. Written as DNA, the CDR3 is TGTGCCAGCAGCCCCTGGACAGGAGAAGGGACCGGGGAGCTGTTTTTT. Its translation: CASSPWTGEGTGELFF.